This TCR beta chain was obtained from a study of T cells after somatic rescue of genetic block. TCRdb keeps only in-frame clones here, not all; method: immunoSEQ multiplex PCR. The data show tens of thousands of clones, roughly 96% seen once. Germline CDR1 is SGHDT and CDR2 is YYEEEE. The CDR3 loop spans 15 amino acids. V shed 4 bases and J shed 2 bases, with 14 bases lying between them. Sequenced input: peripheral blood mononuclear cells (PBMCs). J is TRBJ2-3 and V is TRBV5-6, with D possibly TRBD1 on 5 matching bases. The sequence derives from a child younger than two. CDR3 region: CASSQNPGYTDTQYF. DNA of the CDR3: TGTGCCAGCAGCCAAAATCCAGGGTACACAGATACGCAGTATTTT.